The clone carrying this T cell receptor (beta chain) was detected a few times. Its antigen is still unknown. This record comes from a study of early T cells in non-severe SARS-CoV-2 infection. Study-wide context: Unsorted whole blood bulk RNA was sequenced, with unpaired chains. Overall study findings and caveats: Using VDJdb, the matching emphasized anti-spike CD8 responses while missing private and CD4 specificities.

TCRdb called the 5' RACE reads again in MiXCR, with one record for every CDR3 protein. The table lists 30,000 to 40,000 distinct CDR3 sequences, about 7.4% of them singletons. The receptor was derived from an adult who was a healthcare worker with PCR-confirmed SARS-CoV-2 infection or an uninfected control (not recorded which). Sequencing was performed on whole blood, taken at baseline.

The DNA for the CDR3 is TGTGCCAGCAGTTGGGCCGAGGGGCACACTGAAGCTTTCTTT. Translating it yields CASSWAEGHTEAFF. The chain combines TRBV12-3 or TRBV12-4 with TRBJ1-1, with D possibly being TRBD1 (5 bases). Trimming took off 4 bases at V and 3 bases at J, with 12 bases between the two ends. This CDR3 comprises 14 residues.